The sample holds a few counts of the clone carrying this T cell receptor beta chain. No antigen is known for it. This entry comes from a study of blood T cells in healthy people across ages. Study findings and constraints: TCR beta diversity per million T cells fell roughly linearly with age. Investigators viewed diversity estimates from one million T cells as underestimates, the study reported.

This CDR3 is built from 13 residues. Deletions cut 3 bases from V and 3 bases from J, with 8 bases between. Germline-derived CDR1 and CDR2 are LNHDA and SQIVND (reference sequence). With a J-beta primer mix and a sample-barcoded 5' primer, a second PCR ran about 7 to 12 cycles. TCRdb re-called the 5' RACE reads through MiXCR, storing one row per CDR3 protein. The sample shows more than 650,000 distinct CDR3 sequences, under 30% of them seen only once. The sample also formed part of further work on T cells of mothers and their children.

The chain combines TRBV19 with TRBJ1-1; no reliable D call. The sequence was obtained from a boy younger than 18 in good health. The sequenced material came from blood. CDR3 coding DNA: TGTGCCAGTAGTATCAGCGGGGACACTGAAGCTTTCTTT. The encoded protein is CASSISGDTEAFF.